This T cell receptor beta chain comes out of a study of cytomegalovirus exposure and HLA in healthy donors (TCRdb year 2017). With regard to the full study: According to an earlier analysis of 550 to 700 of the donors, 200 million or so T cells yielded roughly 110 million unique TCR beta sequences and approximately 300 Gb of sequence data. About 310 gigabases of sequencing data and tens of millions of unique TCR sequences were included in an early release covering roughly 600 HLA-typed donors. Both class I and class II loci were covered by HLA typing, at four-digit resolution. Across about 380 genotyped donors of the cohort, an average of about 220,000 unique TCR beta nucleotide sequences per donor were sequenced, and about a sixth of those sequences were non-productive. Of the 300 to 500 genotyped donors, over 80% were placed in the genetic ancestry cluster associated with self-reported Caucasian donors. In a later analysis, previously published TCR beta repertoires from fewer than 750 donors were re-analyzed and high-resolution HLA genotyping was added so that TCR occurrence patterns could be studied. Genome-wide SNP genotypes for about 65% of the roughly 670 donors were used in a later genetic analysis, which treated that subset as a discovery cohort. Roughly five DR-DQ haplotypes were treated as single units for association and clustering because of strong linkage in the cohort. The number of donors typed differed by locus, with roughly 629-640 for A, B, C, DRB1 and DQB1, 522 for DQA1, under 610 for DPA1, and around 460 for DPB1. The later analysis used no new phenotypic data to find candidate immune exposures, relying instead on TCR beta sequences and their occurrence across donors. To decide whether each TCR beta V gene segment behaved as functional or pseudogenic, an earlier analysis of some 580 of the donors relied on high-throughput TCR beta sequencing. Using immunosequencing, the study profiled T cell repertoires from fewer than 850 subjects and related those repertoires to cytomegalovirus serostatus. A separate validation cohort of 90 to 150 different subjects was used in addition to the 666-subject first cohort. The study aimed to test whether signatures of past pathogen exposure could be identified by cataloging public T cell receptors. All discovery cohort repertoires had been generated using a single sequencing platform. Alongside the repertoire data, information on donor age, sex, ethnicity and CMV serostatus was compiled. To predict cytomegalovirus infection status, the study combined high-throughput TCR immunosequencing, statistical association of individual TCRs with disease status, and machine learning.

To prepare the library, the immunoSEQ multiplex PCR assay was applied. The multiplex PCR relied on a mix of 60 forward primers for TCR Vbeta segments and 13 reverse primers for TCR Jbeta segments. A multiplex PCR assay on genomic DNA amplified the CDR3 region of rearranged TCR beta genes. The Illumina HiSeq System was used to sequence the amplified TCR beta libraries as 87-base-pair reads. The original methods were these. In a later analysis, 70 million to 95 million unique TCR beta chains were counted across the roughly 670 repertoires, and roughly 9.9 million of these chains were shared by at least two donors. Raw reads were error-corrected and collapsed into unique sequences by a nearest-neighbor algorithm in which closely related sequences were merged to remove PCR and sequencing errors. Alignment of CDR3 sequences to IMGT reference sequences was used to assign V, D and J gene segments. For a sequence to be retained, a match of at least six nucleotides to both a V gene segment and a J gene segment was required. A rearrangement counted as productive if the CDR3 had no stop codons and remained in frame with V and J, and every other rearrangement counted as non-productive. CDR3 was defined according to IMGT convention as the region running from the second conserved V-encoded cysteine to the conserved J-encoded phenylalanine. The earlier analysis of 587 of the donors excluded any sequence lacking an unambiguous match to a single V gene segment. An earlier analysis of 500 to 700 of the donors classified V segments as functional when productive rearrangements were above 56.7% and as segregating when the standard deviation between donors was above 5%. To diagnose cytomegalovirus status from the catalog of TCR beta chain sequences, a statistical classification framework was built. In a later analysis, TCR nucleotide sequences were compared against IMGT/GENE-DB human TR gene sequences so that V and J genes could be assigned. Using the TCRdist pipeline, a later analysis assigned CDR3 sequences along with most-parsimonious VDJ recombination scenarios. In a later analysis, each TCR beta chain was defined by its CDR3 amino acid sequence together with its V-gene family, and reads lacking a unique V-gene family were excluded. A later analysis removed 592 highly shared, low-generation-probability nucleotide sequences to deal with suspected cross-contamination and a sequencing artifact. A later analysis calculated a clonal expansion index for each public chain from normalized within-repertoire ranks of inferred template counts. A later analysis computed generation probabilities with a VDJ recombination model fitted to out-of-frame rearrangements, and checked the results against IGoR. A later analysis scored TCR-TCR, TCR-HLA and TCR-CMV co-occurrence with hypergeometric tests, applying a repertoire-size bias correction to TCR pairs. A later analysis estimated false discovery rates by permuting HLA or CMV assignments 20 times. In a later analysis, co-occurring TCRs were grouped using DBSCAN, with TCRdist sequence similarity added in when clustering inside HLA-allele-positive subsets. Repertoires with fewer than 30,000 or more than 120,000 public chains were left out of co-occurrence clustering, as were about 5 repertoires with anomalous nucleotide sharing. TCRdb stores this immuneACCESS table with in-frame sequences only. Part of the clones is absent; in the studies checked, under half of the shortfall reflects unresolved V genes, and no reason is known for the rest. That table gives V, J and clone size, and the DNA gave D and trimming. The sample has about 230,000 clones on record, over 65% of them singletons. The ten largest clones represent about 2.5% of the sample.

Broader findings and caveats from the paper: A cluster of highly shared sequence variants was judged likely to be a technical artifact of the sequencing pipeline. An earlier analysis of around 540 of the donors showed that most TCR beta V segments appeared in productive rearrangements either about 87% or about 30% of the time, which broadly matched IMGT annotations. According to a later analysis, most CMV-associated TCR beta chains appeared to be HLA-restricted, and the HLA associations seemed to be driven largely by CMV exposure. Linkage disequilibrium might explain the correlated functional status among segregating V segments, but an unknown experimental factor could not be excluded. Roughly uniform sequencing depth across donors was assumed in presence/absence analyses, although this assumption may not hold. Only TCR beta chains were sequenced in this cohort, and the absence of alpha or paired-chain data limited detectable features. In a later analysis, TCR association rates were found to vary across HLA loci, with the most associated TCRs seen for DRB1 alleles and the fewest for HLA-C alleles. Three of the identified cytomegalovirus-associated TCR beta chains were confirmed in vitro to be specific for cytomegalovirus antigens. Most TCR sequences were observed very rarely across donors, whereas some public TCRs were present in many individuals. The authors suggested that the approach could potentially be extended to other disease states and immunological phenotypes. HLA typing was unavailable for some donors at each locus, so association tests used only the typed subset. In a later analysis, HLA-associated TCR beta chains showed more clonal expansion and lower generation probabilities than non-associated chains that were equally common. According to a later analysis, parvovirus B19, influenza, CMV and Epstein-Barr virus appeared linked to several top co-occurrence clusters. In a later genetic analysis, a missense DCLRE1C variant was associated with V-gene and J-gene trimming of TCR beta chains, and the association was replicated in an independent cohort. CMV serostatus was the only immune exposure information available for the cohort. A further reported finding was that TCR beta sequences accurately predicted the HLA-A and HLA-B alleles for most subjects in the first cohort. A total of fewer than 200 TCR beta chains were listed by the study as associated with cytomegalovirus. Assigning TCR associations to individual alleles was difficult when HLA alleles, especially DR and DQ, strongly co-occurred. The classifier was reported to diagnose cytomegalovirus status with high specificity and sensitivity in both the original and validation cohorts. At a false discovery rate of 0.05, a later analysis linked under 20,000 TCR beta sequences to specific HLA alleles. Because counts were too low, some 17 rarely observed V segments, including chromosome 9 orphons, were left out of the earlier analysis of a few hundred of the donors. Compared with the approximately 710-donor mean, donors in an Asian-associated ancestry cluster had fewer N-insertions in productive TCRs, according to a later genetic analysis.

In total, approximately 700 healthy bone marrow donors made up the cohort. At the time of sampling, all cohort members were nominally healthy, though unrecorded immune exposures were likely present. The donor tested CMV seropositive and was one of the 289 seropositive cohort members. Each donor provided a peripheral blood sample, and peripheral blood mononuclear cells were used for TCR beta sequencing. Genomic DNA was extracted from the blood cell samples with the Qiagen DNeasy Blood Extraction Kit. As concerns this clone: Its specific antigen is unknown. No base qualities exist here, and no much larger clone lies one base off it.

The sequencing sample was made of PBMCs. This TCR was sampled from an older woman in good health and CMV-seropositive.

CDR3 loop: CAISASGTGLDTQYF. The DNA sequence reads TGTGCCATCAGTGCATCCGGGACTGGACTGGATACGCAGTATTTT. This receptor chain uses TRBV10-3 and TRBJ2-3; a tentative D match to TRBD2 spans 6 bases. V gives up 4 bases and J gives up 6 bases, and the segment between their germline ends measures 17 bases. Per the germline V gene, ENHRY is the CDR1 and SYGVKD is the CDR2. The CDR3 starts with the cysteine, ends with the phenylalanine, and has 15 residues. The retained sequence is limited to the CDR3, 45 bases, with the frame set at the first base.